This TCR beta chain was identified during a study of cytomegalovirus exposure and HLA in healthy donors (dated by TCRdb to between 2016 and 2019). Regarding the research as a whole: An earlier analysis of roughly 500 of the donors reported 250 to 350 Gb of sequence data and roughly 110 million unique TCR beta sequences from about 200 million T cells. About 310 gigabases of sequencing data and some 85 million unique TCR sequences were included in an early release covering around 600 HLA-typed donors. The genetic ancestry cluster associated with self-reported Caucasian donors included roughly 84% of the 398 genotyped donors. The aim of the study was to test whether cataloging public T cell receptors could identify signatures of past pathogen exposure. The T cell repertoires of several hundred subjects were profiled by immunosequencing and related to cytomegalovirus serostatus. Besides the first cohort of approximately 710 subjects, a separate validation cohort made up of over 95 different subjects was used. To predict cytomegalovirus infection status, the study combined high-throughput TCR immunosequencing, statistical association of individual TCRs with disease status, and machine learning. A later analysis re-analyzed previously published TCR beta repertoires from roughly 630 donors and added high-resolution HLA genotyping to study TCR occurrence patterns. Rather than using new phenotypic data, the later analysis identified candidate immune exposures from TCR beta sequences and from how often those sequences occurred across donors. An earlier analysis of around 580 of the donors used high-throughput TCR beta sequencing to judge whether each TCR beta V gene segment behaved as functional or pseudogenic. Donor age, sex, ethnicity and CMV serostatus were compiled alongside the repertoire data. A later genetic analysis took genome-wide SNP genotypes for 398 of the 666 donors and used that subset as a discovery cohort. Every discovery cohort repertoire had been produced on one sequencing platform. HLA typing included class I and class II loci at four-digit resolution. Typing coverage varied by locus: roughly 629-630 donors for A, B, C, DRB1 and DQB1; roughly 520 for DQA1; about 570 for DPA1; under 490 for DPB1. A few DR-DQ haplotypes were treated as single units for association and clustering because of strong linkage in the cohort. Among about 360 genotyped donors of the cohort, an average of approximately 250,000 unique TCR beta nucleotide sequences were sequenced per donor, roughly 18% of them non-productive. Overall study outcomes, separate from this receptor: In a later analysis, HLA-associated TCR beta chains were found to be more clonally expanded and to have lower generation probabilities than equally common non-associated chains. A later analysis associated some 17,000 TCR beta sequences with specific HLA alleles at a false discovery rate of 0.05. In both the original and validation cohorts, the classifier was reported to diagnose cytomegalovirus status with high specificity and sensitivity. Sequencing depth was assumed to be roughly uniform across donors in the presence/absence analyses, though that assumption may not hold. According to a later analysis, TCR association rates differed among HLA loci, with DRB1 alleles showing the most associated TCRs and HLA-C alleles showing the fewest. In an earlier analysis of approximately 590 of the donors, most TCR beta V segments appeared in productive rearrangements about 87% or about 30% of the time, broadly matching IMGT annotations. Most TCR sequences were observed very rarely across donors, whereas some public TCRs were present in many individuals. CMV serostatus was the only immune exposure information available for the cohort. Correlated functional status among segregating V segments might be attributable to linkage disequilibrium, but an unknown experimental factor could not be ruled out. The study listed 164 TCR beta chains as associated with cytomegalovirus. In this cohort, only TCR beta chains were sequenced, and detectable features were limited by the absence of alpha or paired-chain data. In vitro tests confirmed that a few of the cytomegalovirus-associated TCR beta chains recognize cytomegalovirus antigens. Several of the top co-occurrence clusters appeared to be linked to parvovirus B19, influenza, CMV and Epstein-Barr virus, according to a later analysis. The sequencing pipeline was judged likely to have produced a cluster of highly shared sequence variants as a technical artifact. Most CMV-associated TCR beta chains appeared to be HLA-restricted in a later analysis, and the HLA associations seemed to be driven largely by CMV exposure. Because some donors lacked HLA typing at each locus, the association tests relied only on the typed subset. When HLA alleles, especially DR and DQ, strongly co-occurred, attributing TCR associations to individual alleles was difficult. According to the authors, the approach could potentially be generalized to other disease states and immunological phenotypes. Some IMGT-functional V segments, including TRBV6-2 and TRBV6-3, could not be distinguished by the 87-base-pair reads and were therefore excluded. A later genetic analysis reported fewer N-insertions in productive TCRs among donors in an Asian-associated ancestry cluster than the roughly 720-donor mean. Because counts were too low, roughly 16 rarely observed V segments, including chromosome 9 orphons, were excluded from the earlier analysis of some 540 of the donors. A further reported finding was that TCR beta sequences accurately predicted the HLA-A and HLA-B alleles for most subjects in the first cohort. V-gene and J-gene trimming of TCR beta chains was associated with a missense DCLRE1C variant in a later genetic analysis, and the association was replicated in an independent cohort.

Germline trimming: 4 bases from V, 4 bases from J; junction bases outside gene matches: 8. The CDR3 covers 15 residues, taking in both the cysteine and the phenylalanine. This entry keeps only the CDR3 DNA: 45 bases, framed from base 1. The germline V gene encodes CDR1 SGHVS and CDR2 FQNEAQ. With respect to this clone: The antigen it recognizes is unknown. Qualities for individual bases were not recorded, and no much larger clone is one base off.

The cohort comprised some 680 healthy bone marrow donors. At the time of sampling, every cohort member was nominally healthy, though immune exposures that went unrecorded were likely present. The donor tested CMV seronegative, placing the donor among the 350 to 400 seronegative members of the cohort. A peripheral blood sample was collected from each donor, and TCR beta sequencing was performed on peripheral blood mononuclear cells. Genomic DNA was extracted from the blood cell samples with the Qiagen DNeasy Blood Extraction Kit. Library preparation was by the immunoSEQ multiplex PCR assay. The multiplex PCR relied on a mix of 60 forward primers for TCR Vbeta segments and 13 reverse primers for TCR Jbeta segments. A multiplex PCR assay on genomic DNA amplified the CDR3 region of rearranged TCR beta genes. The Illumina HiSeq System was used to sequence the amplified TCR beta libraries as 87-base-pair reads. From the authors' description of their analysis: A later analysis tallied around 82 million unique TCR beta chains across the 660 or so repertoires, and around 12 million of those chains were shared by two or more donors. To remove PCR and sequencing errors, raw reads were error-corrected and collapsed into unique sequences using a nearest-neighbor algorithm that merged closely related sequences. CDR3 sequences were aligned to IMGT reference sequences to assign V, D and J gene segments. For a sequence to be retained, a match of at least six nucleotides was required to both a V gene segment and a J gene segment. Rearrangements were called productive when the CDR3 lacked stop codons and stayed in frame with V and J; all others were non-productive. CDR3 was defined by IMGT convention, running from the second conserved V-encoded cysteine to the conserved J-encoded phenylalanine. The earlier analysis of some 550 of the donors excluded any sequence lacking an unambiguous match to a single V gene segment. An earlier analysis of several hundred of the donors classified V segments as functional when productive rearrangements were above 56.7% and as segregating when the standard deviation between donors was above 5%. To diagnose cytomegalovirus status from the catalog of TCR beta chain sequences, a statistical classification framework was built. In a later analysis, TCR nucleotide sequences were compared against IMGT/GENE-DB human TR gene sequences so that V and J genes could be assigned. Using the TCRdist pipeline, a later analysis assigned CDR3 sequences along with most-parsimonious VDJ recombination scenarios. A later analysis defined each TCR beta chain by its CDR3 amino acid sequence plus V-gene family, and excluded reads lacking a unique V-gene family. To address suspected cross-contamination and a sequencing artifact, a later analysis removed several hundred highly shared, low-generation-probability nucleotide sequences. In a later analysis, a clonal expansion index for each public chain was calculated from normalized within-repertoire ranks of inferred template counts. Generation probabilities in a later analysis came from a VDJ recombination model fitted to out-of-frame rearrangements, and those results were checked against IGoR. A later analysis scored TCR-TCR, TCR-HLA and TCR-CMV co-occurrence with hypergeometric tests, applying a repertoire-size bias correction to TCR pairs. False discovery rates were estimated in a later analysis by permuting HLA or CMV assignments 20 times. In a later analysis, co-occurring TCRs were grouped using DBSCAN, and TCRdist sequence similarity was added for clustering within HLA-allele-positive subsets. Repertoires with fewer than 30,000 or more than 120,000 public chains, plus five repertoires with anomalous nucleotide sharing, were excluded from co-occurrence clustering. In TCRdb, the immuneACCESS table is reduced to in-frame sequences with V and J assigned. These tables do not hold every clone; where another copy was compared, an unresolved V gene accounts for under half, and the others remain unexplained. The DNA gave D and trimming, while V, J and clone size come from that table. Here the sample has under 150,000 clones; about 64% occur a single time. About 4.5% of the sample is held by the ten biggest clonotypes.

The source material was PBMCs. This clonotype was sampled from a man aged 60-69 years in good health and CMV-seronegative. The chain links TRBV7-8 with TRBJ2-7; a stretch of 9 junction bases matches TRBD1. CDR3 loop: CASSYDRGTYYEQYF. Here is the DNA: TGTGCCAGCAGCTACGACAGGGGGACCTATTACGAGCAGTACTTC.